These 18 T cell receptor beta chains were sequenced from one sample in a study of blood T cell repertoires in COVID-19. Only in-frame clones appear in the TCRdb table, and some are missing; sequencing was by immunoSEQ multiplex PCR. Here the sample spans 60,000 to 75,000 clones, roughly 86% being singletons. Sequenced sample: peripheral blood. The receptors originated from a woman between 55 and 75 years old with acute or convalescent COVID-19.

The rearrangement joins TRBV19 to TRBJ1-1; 10 nucleotides match TRBD1. The CDR3 runs to 16 residues. The V segment lost 7 bases and the J segment 1 base; nucleotides outside the gene matches: 9. Looked up from germline, CDR1 is LNHDA and CDR2 is SQIVND (reference sequence). The CDR3 DNA follows: TGTGCCAGTATTCAGGACAGGGGGTTTTCGAACACTGAAGCTTTCTTT. It translates to CASIQDRGFSNTEAFF.

The chain joins TRBV19 to TRBJ1-1, with D possibly TRBD1 on 6 matching bases. With 7 bases removed from V and 1 base from J, the gap between germline ends came to 13 bases. This CDR3 comprises 14 residues. Germline-derived CDR1 and CDR2 are LNHDA and SQIVND (reference sequence). The CDR3 loop reads CASTQGQRNTEAFF. CDR3 nucleotides: TGTGCCAGTACCCAAGGACAGAGGAACACTGAAGCTTTCTTT.

This clone was observed a handful of times. The chain joins TRBV6-1 to TRBJ2-3, with D perhaps TRBD2 (6 bases). The V and J ends lost 6 bases and 6 bases respectively, with 13 bases between them. This CDR3 contains 13 residues. Germline V CDR1 and CDR2: MNHNS, SASEGT. The CDR3 sequence: CASSARDSDTQYF. The CDR3 DNA follows: TGTGCCAGCAGCGCCCGGGACTCTGATACGCAGTATTTT.

The V call is TRBV2, the J call TRBJ1-5, with D possibly being TRBD1 (6 bases). CDR1 SNHLY and CDR2 FYNNEI come from the germline V gene. Trimming cost V 2 bases and J 4 bases, with 6 bases left between them. CDR3 length equals 13 residues. The CDR3 DNA is TGTGCCAGCAGTGAACAGGGGAATCAGCCCCAGCATTTT. Its translation is CASSEQGNQPQHF.

This chain joins TRBV4-1 and TRBJ2-3, with D maybe TRBD2 (6 bases). Trimming removed 1 base at V and 2 bases at J, with 13 bases between. The germline V gene has CDR1 MGHRA and CDR2 YSYEKL. CDR3 length equals 16 residues. The CDR3 bases are TGCGCCAGCAGCCAAGCCTGGCGGGGACTCACAGATACGCAGTATTTT. Encoded protein: CASSQAWRGLTDTQYF.

The V and J genes are TRBV11-2 and TRBJ2-7; possible D gene TRBD2, 7 bases. Germline values: CDR1 SGHAT, CDR2 FQNNGV. The CDR3 runs 15 residues. Deletions cut 3 bases from V and 0 bases from J, with 12 bases between. The CDR3 region is CASSLSGGLSYEQYF. The CDR3 DNA follows: TGTGCCAGCAGCTTGTCGGGGGGCCTCTCCTACGAGCAGTACTTC.

The chain joins TRBV2 to TRBJ2-1; TRBD2 matches at 10 bases. CDR1 and CDR2 (germline): SNHLY, FYNNEI. The CDR3 totals 15 residues. J gave up 7 bases and V 9 bases, and 12 bases lay outside the gene matches. The CDR3: CARGGAGGPGNEQFF. The CDR3 bases are TGTGCCAGAGGAGGAGCGGGGGGGCCGGGGAATGAGCAGTTCTTC.

The chain's CDR3 is CASSVASSYNSPLHF. DNA for the CDR3: TGTGCCAGTAGTGTCGCGAGCTCCTATAATTCACCCCTCCACTTT. The J gene is TRBJ1-6, the V gene TRBV19, with no clear D. This CDR3 is built from 15 residues. V was trimmed by 5 bases and J by 0 bases, leaving 8 bases between them. CDR1 and CDR2 (germline): LNHDA, SQIVND (reference sequence). Based on the CDR3 plus reference TRBV19 and TRBJ1-6, the full variable domain is DGGITQSPKYLFRKEGQNVTLSCEQNLNHDAMYWYRQDPGQGLRLIYYSQIVNDFQKGDIAEGYSVSREKKESFPLTVTSAQKNPTAFYLCASSVASSYNSPLHFGNGTRLTVT.

The V call is TRBV19, the J call TRBJ1-5; 9 bases map to TRBD1. The length of the CDR3 is 14 residues. V shed 5 bases and J 7 bases; nucleotides not matched to a gene: 6. Germline CDR1 and CDR2: LNHDA and SQIVND (reference sequence). CDR3 loop: CASSATGGGQPQHF. Here the CDR3 DNA reads TGTGCCAGTAGTGCAACAGGGGGCGGACAGCCCCAGCATTTT.

J is TRBJ2-3 and V is TRBV5-1; 8 nucleotides agree with TRBD2. Germline assignment: CDR1 SGHRS and CDR2 YFSETQ. This CDR3 has 17 residues. The trim removed 3 bases at V and 4 bases at J, leaving 13 bases unmatched. The DNA for the CDR3 is TGCGCCAGCAGCTCGAGTTCGCGGGGGGCCCGCCCAGATACGCAGTATTTT. Its translation: CASSSSSRGARPDTQYF.

This chain links TRBV15 with TRBJ2-7, with D unclear. The CDR3 is 14 residues long. Trimming took off 0 bases at V and 3 bases at J, with 9 bases between the two ends. Germline V gene sequence: CDR1 LNHNV, CDR2 YYDKDF (reference sequence). The CDR3 nucleotides are TGTGCCACCAGCAGAGATTCAGGTGTCTACGAGCAGTACTTC. Translating it yields CATSRDSGVYEQYF. The whole variable domain, filled in from reference TRBV15 and TRBJ2-7, reads DAMVIQNPRYQVTQFGKPVTLSCSQTLNHNVMYWYQQKSSQAPKLLFHYYDKDFNNEADTPDNFQSRRPNTSFCFLDIRSPGLGDTAMYLCATSRDSGVYEQYFGPGTRLTVT.

V gene TRBV28 combines with J gene TRBJ2-2; unclear D gene. This CDR3 is 14 amino acids long. V dropped 3 bases and J dropped 1 base, with 6 bases sitting between them. Germline CDR1 reads MDHEN; CDR2 reads SYDVKM. In DNA form, the CDR3 reads TGTGCCAGCAGTTTTCAGGAGAACACCGGGGAGCTGTTTTTT. Amino acid sequence: CASSFQENTGELFF.

V is TRBV7-9 and J is TRBJ2-1; TRBD2 aligns across 11 bases. Germline V gene sequence: CDR1 SEHNR, CDR2 FQNEAQ (reference sequence). J gave up 12 bases and V 3 bases, and 7 bases lay outside the gene matches. CDR3 length: 14 residues. The CDR3 region is CASSFPSGGFGQFF. In DNA form, the CDR3 reads TGTGCCAGCAGCTTTCCTAGCGGGGGGTTCGGGCAGTTCTTC.

This chain uses TRBV9 with TRBJ2-3; 11 bases align to TRBD2. The germline gives CDR1 SGDLS, CDR2 YYNGEE. The CDR3 is 14 residues long. Germline trimming cut 6 bases from V and 3 bases from J; bases unmatched to any gene: 3. The CDR3 region is CASNLAGGTDTQYF. The DNA of the CDR3 is TGTGCCAGCAACTTAGCGGGGGGGACAGATACGCAGTATTTT.

V is TRBV3-1 (or the pseudogene TRBV3-2) and J is TRBJ1-2; D is unresolved. CDR3 length equals 14 residues. The V and J ends lost 0 bases and 7 bases respectively, with 12 bases between them. Germline loops: CDR1 LGHDT, CDR2 YNNKEL (reference sequence). CDR3 nucleotides: TGTGCCAGCAGCCAAGATTACTCGGGGAGTGGCTACACCTTC. Its protein is CASSQDYSGSGYTF.

The J gene is TRBJ2-5, the V gene TRBV30, with TRBD2 identical over 12 bases. From germline, CDR1 is GTSNPN and CDR2 SVGIG (reference sequence). The length of the CDR3 is 16 residues. Losses at the gene ends were 2 bases for V and 5 bases for J; bases not matched to a gene: 9. CDR3 sequence reads: CAWSLGASGGGETQYF. The CDR3 coding sequence is TGTGCCTGGAGTCTAGGGGCTAGCGGGGGGGGCGAGACCCAGTACTTC.

This clone was counted only a few times. DNA of the CDR3: TGTGCCAGCAGCTTACAGGGGAATCAGCCCCAGCATTTT. It translates to CASSLQGNQPQHF. The chain combines TRBV7-9 with TRBJ1-5; a weak D match, TRBD1 (6 bases). V was clipped by 2 bases and J by 4 bases, with 6 bases between them. The V gene's germline CDR1 is SEHNR and CDR2 FQNEAQ (reference sequence). CDR3 size: 13 residues. Drawing the rest from reference TRBV7-9 and TRBJ1-5, the complete variable domain is DTGVSQNPRHKITKRGQNVTFRCDPISEHNRLYWYRQTLGQGPEFLTYFQNEAQLEKSRLLSDRFSAERPKGSFSTLEIQRTEQGDSAMYLCASSLQGNQPQHFGDGTRLSIL.

The chain couples TRBV19 to TRBJ1-4, with TRBD1 matching over 8 bases. The junction had 12 bases not matched to a gene; V was cut back by 1 base and J by 14 bases. The CDR3 sequence is 15 residues long. CDR1 and CDR2 (germline): LNHDA, SQIVND (reference sequence). The CDR3 region is CASSIGGGQAPELFF. CDR3 coding DNA: TGTGCCAGTAGTATAGGTGGGGGACAGGCCCCCGAGCTGTTTTTT.